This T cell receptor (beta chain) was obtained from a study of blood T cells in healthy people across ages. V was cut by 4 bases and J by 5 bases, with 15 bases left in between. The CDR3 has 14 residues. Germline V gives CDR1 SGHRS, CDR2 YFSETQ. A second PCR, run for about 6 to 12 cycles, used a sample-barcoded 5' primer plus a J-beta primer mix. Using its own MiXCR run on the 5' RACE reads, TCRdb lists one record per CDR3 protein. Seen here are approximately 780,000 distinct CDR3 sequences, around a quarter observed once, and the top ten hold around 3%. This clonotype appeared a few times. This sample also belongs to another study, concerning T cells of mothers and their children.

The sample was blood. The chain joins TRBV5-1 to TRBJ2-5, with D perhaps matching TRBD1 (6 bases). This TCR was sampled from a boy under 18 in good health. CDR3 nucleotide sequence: TGCGCCAGCAGCGGCGGACAGTCAGGGGAGACCCAGTACTTC. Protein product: CASSGGQSGETQYF.